Each of the 23 T cell receptor beta chains below was sequenced from the same sample in a study of OX40 agonist ivuxolimab in advanced cancers. Assay: immunoSEQ multiplex PCR; the TCRdb copy retains only in-frame clones and omits some. Here the sample spans tens of thousands of clones, roughly nine tenths being singletons. The sample consisted of CD4+ or CD8+ T cells sorted from blood, taken in a trial of the OX40 agonist ivuxolimab. These receptors were taken from an adult with an advanced solid tumor such as melanoma, head and neck, liver or kidney cancer.

The rearrangement uses TRBV15 and TRBJ2-6; D call uncertain. V dropped 0 bases and J dropped 1 base, with 7 bases sitting between them. This CDR3 is 16 amino acids long. CDR1 and CDR2 from the germline V gene are LNHNV and YYDKDF (reference sequence). CDR3 nucleotide sequence: TGTGCCACCAGCAGAGATTCGGCTTCTGGGGCCAACGTCCTGACTTTC. Protein sequence: CATSRDSASGANVLTF.

The genes are TRBV30 and TRBJ2-7, with TRBD2 matching 9 bases. The CDR3 contains 14 residues. CDR1 is GTSNPN, CDR2 SVGIG, per germline (reference sequence). The ends lost 0 bases at V and 6 bases at J; junction bases unmatched: 6. The CDR3 protein is CAWSVGTAGGEQYF. CDR3 DNA: TGTGCCTGGAGTGTGGGGACAGCGGGGGGCGAGCAGTACTTC.

The chain has TRBV13 and TRBJ2-2, with 16 bases matching TRBD2. The V gene end was trimmed by 4 bases and the J gene end by 0 bases; junction bases not matched to a gene: 11. The CDR3 totals 21 residues. Germline loops: CDR1 PRHDT, CDR2 FYEKMQ (reference sequence). CDR3 DNA: TGTGCCAGCAGCTCAACCCCGGGACTAGCGGGAGGGCTCTCGAACACCGGGGAGCTGTTTTTT. Translation gives CASSSTPGLAGGLSNTGELFF.

V gene TRBV29-1 combines with J gene TRBJ2-7; 9 nucleotides line up with TRBD1. Germline CDR1 and CDR2: SQVTM and ANQGSEA. The junction had 5 bases not matched to a gene; V was cut back by 5 bases and J by 3 bases. This CDR3 contains 13 residues. The CDR3 coding sequence is TGCAGCGTTACCGGACAGGGGATCTACGAGCAGTACTTC. This encodes CSVTGQGIYEQYF.

CDR3 loop: CASSLYGAMQGFYEQYF. The CDR3 DNA follows: TGTGCCAGCAGCTTATACGGGGCAATGCAAGGTTTTTACGAGCAGTACTTC. The chain uses TRBV7-8 and TRBJ2-7, with D possibly called TRBD1 or TRBD2 (5 bases each). Germline loops: CDR1 SGHVS, CDR2 FQNEAQ. V was trimmed by 2 bases and J by 4 bases, leaving 21 bases between them. The CDR3 totals 17 residues.

V and J are TRBV11-3 and TRBJ2-1; perhaps D is TRBD1 or TRBD2 (5 bases each). V was cut by 2 bases and J by 5 bases, with 10 bases left in between. CDR3 length: 14 amino acids. Germline CDR1 reads SGHNT; CDR2 reads YENEEA. The CDR3 sequence is CASSLWGRNNEQFF. CDR3 sequence (DNA): TGTGCCAGCAGCTTATGGGGGAGAAACAATGAGCAGTTCTTC.

This rearrangement joins TRBV4-1 to TRBJ2-1; 8 bases agree with TRBD1. CDR1 and CDR2 from the germline V gene are MGHRA and YSYEKL. Germline trimming cut 1 base from V and 7 bases from J; bases unmatched to any gene: 15. This CDR3 comprises 18 residues. CDR3 in DNA: TGCGCCAGCAGCCAAGCGCCGCCCAGGACAGGGTCCTGGAATGAGCAGTTCTTC. This sequence encodes CASSQAPPRTGSWNEQFF.

This chain joins TRBV28 and TRBJ1-1; maybe TRBD1 (5 bases). V was shortened by 5 bases and J by 4 bases, with 14 bases between the two germline ends. Germline-derived CDR1 and CDR2 are MDHEN and SYDVKM. The CDR3 extends over 14 amino acids. CDR3 in DNA: TGTGCCAGCAGTCCGCCCCAGGGAGGCACTGAAGCTTTCTTT. Translated: CASSPPQGGTEAFF.

The V and J genes are TRBV9 and TRBJ1-2; D may be TRBD1 (5 bases). The V end was cut by 4 bases, the J end by 8 bases, with 21 bases between. Germline V CDR1 and CDR2: SGDLS, YYNGEE. This CDR3 comprises 15 residues. The CDR3 sequence is CASSPIDRGGEGYTF. The CDR3 DNA follows: TGTGCCAGCAGCCCTATAGATCGGGGAGGGGAGGGCTACACCTTC.

The chain joins TRBV6-5 to TRBJ2-1; 9 bases are a match to TRBD2. Germline V gene lookup returns CDR1 MNHEY and CDR2 SVGAGI. This CDR3 has 16 residues. The trim removed 0 bases at V and 6 bases at J, leaving 6 bases unmatched. CDR3: CASSYSSGRITNEQFF. CDR3 in DNA: TGTGCCAGCAGTTACTCTAGCGGGAGAATTACCAATGAGCAGTTCTTC.

The CDR3, as DNA: TGCGCCAGCAGCCAAGATCGTGGGGGCTCCTCTGGGGCCAACGTCCTGACTTTC. Protein sequence: CASSQDRGGSSGANVLTF. V is TRBV4-3 and J is TRBJ2-6; D might be TRBD1 (6 bases). V was cut by 0 bases and J by 0 bases, with 12 bases left in between. Per germline, CDR1 LGHNA and CDR2 YSLEER. The CDR3 is made up of 18 amino acids.

The V gene is TRBV27, the J gene TRBJ2-7; either TRBD1 or TRBD2 may fit D (5 bases each). V lost 2 bases to trimming and J lost 0 bases, with 8 bases between them. Germline loops: CDR1 MNHEY, CDR2 SMNVEV (reference sequence). The CDR3 spans 14 residues. CDR3 residues: CASSLAGSSYEQYF. CDR3 DNA sequence: TGTGCCAGCAGTTTAGCAGGGAGCTCCTACGAGCAGTACTTC.

The rearrangement joins TRBV7-9 to TRBJ2-7; tentatively, D is TRBD1 or TRBD2 (5 bases each). Germline V gene lookup returns CDR1 SEHNR and CDR2 FQNEAQ (reference sequence). V lost 7 bases to trimming and J lost 3 bases, with 16 bases between them. The CDR3 runs to 14 residues. The chain's CDR3 is CASTPRGEVYEQYF. DNA of the CDR3: TGTGCCAGCACCCCACGAGGGGAAGTCTACGAGCAGTACTTC.

V gene TRBV27 combines with J gene TRBJ2-5; tentatively, D is TRBD1 or TRBD2 (5 bases each). Trimming left V 5 bases short and J 5 bases short, with 12 bases between. Germline CDR1 MNHEY, CDR2 SMNVEV (reference sequence). The CDR3 contains 13 residues. The CDR3 nucleotides are TGTGCCAGCAGTCTCGGGACGGGGGAGACCCAGTACTTC. Encoded protein: CASSLGTGETQYF.

This clone was recorded only once. This sequence joins TRBV19 and TRBJ1-1, with TRBD1 as a possible D gene (6 bases). Germline loops: CDR1 LNHDA, CDR2 SQIVND (reference sequence). The ends were cut back, 6 bases at V and 0 bases at J, with 8 bases in the middle. This CDR3 is 13 amino acids long. In nucleotides, the CDR3 is TGTGCCAGTAGGTGGACAGTGAACACTGAAGCTTTCTTT. Its protein product is CASRWTVNTEAFF.

The V call is TRBV5-5, the J call TRBJ2-7; tentative D call: TRBD2 (6 bases). Germline values: CDR1 SGHKS, CDR2 YYEKEE (reference sequence). Trimming stripped 5 bases from V and 4 bases from J, with 10 bases between. This CDR3 is 12 amino acids long. The DNA for the CDR3 is TGTGCCAGCAGAGGCGGGGCGTACGAGCAGTACTTC. This gives the protein CASRGGAYEQYF.

The rearrangement joins TRBV19 to TRBJ2-1, with 8 bases that match TRBD2. The junction had 5 bases not matched to a gene; V was cut back by 3 bases and J by 4 bases. Germline values: CDR1 LNHDA, CDR2 SQIVND (reference sequence). The CDR3 has 15 amino acids. The CDR3 DNA sequence: TGTGCCAGTAGTATGGTTAGCGGGGTATACAATGAGCAGTTCTTC. It encodes CASSMVSGVYNEQFF.

The gene calls are TRBV19 and TRBJ2-1; 7 bases match TRBD2. CDR3 length equals 15 residues. The germline CDR1 and CDR2 sequences are LNHDA and SQIVND (reference sequence). V lost 3 bases to trimming and J lost 7 bases; unmatched junction nucleotides: 9. The CDR3 nucleotides are TGTGCCAGTAGTATCTTCGCGGGAGTATCTAATGAGCAGTTCTTC. Translation gives CASSIFAGVSNEQFF.

V gene TRBV4-1 combines with J gene TRBJ2-7, with TRBD1 matching over 10 bases. This CDR3 region has 15 residues. Germline-derived CDR1 and CDR2 are MGHRA and YSYEKL. V lost 1 base and J lost 2; bases outside the gene matches: 2. The CDR3 DNA reads TGCGCCAGCAGCCAAGGGGGACAGGGGACCTACGAGCAGTACTTC. This translates into CASSQGGQGTYEQYF.

The V and J genes are TRBV4-1 and TRBJ2-3; 10 nucleotides match TRBD2. Germline lookup yields CDR1 MGHRA and CDR2 YSYEKL. The CDR3 sequence is 17 residues long. V was clipped by 0 bases and J by 6 bases; unmatched bases: 9. The CDR3 here is CASSQDYASGSRDTQYF. The CDR3 region has the DNA TGCGCCAGCAGCCAAGATTATGCTAGCGGGAGCAGGGATACGCAGTATTTT.

V and J are TRBV2 and TRBJ2-1; D not certain. This CDR3 is built from 12 residues. Trimming shortened V by 5 bases and J by 5 bases, and 7 bases separated the two germline ends. Germline loops: CDR1 SNHLY, CDR2 FYNNEI. CDR3 region: CASSYRDNEQFF. The DNA of the CDR3 is TGTGCCAGCAGTTATAGGGACAATGAGCAGTTCTTC.

The chain employs TRBV7-9 and TRBJ2-1; the D gene could be TRBD1 or TRBD2 (6 bases each). The CDR3 is made up of 14 amino acids. Germline V gene data show CDR1 as SEHNR and CDR2 as FQNEAQ (reference sequence). V gave up 9 bases and J gave up 6 bases, with 18 bases separating them. The CDR3 is CARARGQGPNEQFF. Written as DNA, the CDR3 is TGTGCCAGGGCCCGGGGGCAGGGGCCCAATGAGCAGTTCTTC.

This chain links TRBV4-3 with TRBJ2-7; 10 nucleotides match TRBD1. This CDR3 is 16 amino acids long. Germline CDR1 and CDR2: LGHNA and YSLEER. With V trimmed by 2 bases and J by 2 bases, 6 bases remained unmatched. The CDR3 region is CASSQNTGTGAYEQYF. Here the CDR3 DNA reads TGCGCCAGCAGCCAAAATACCGGGACAGGGGCCTACGAGCAGTACTTC.